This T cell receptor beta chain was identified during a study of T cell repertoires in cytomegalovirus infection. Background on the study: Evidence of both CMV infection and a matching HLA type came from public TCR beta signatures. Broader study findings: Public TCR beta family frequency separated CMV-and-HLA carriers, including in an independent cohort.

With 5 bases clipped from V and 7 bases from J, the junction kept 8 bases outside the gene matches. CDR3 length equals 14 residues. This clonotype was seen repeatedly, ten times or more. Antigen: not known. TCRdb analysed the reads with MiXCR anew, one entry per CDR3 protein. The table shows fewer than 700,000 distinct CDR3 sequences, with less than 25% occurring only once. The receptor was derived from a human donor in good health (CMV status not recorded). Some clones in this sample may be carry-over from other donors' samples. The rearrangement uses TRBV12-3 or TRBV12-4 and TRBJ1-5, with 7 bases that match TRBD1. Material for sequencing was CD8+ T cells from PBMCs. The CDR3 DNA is TGTGCCAGCAGTATCAAATTACAGGGGCAGCCCCAGCATTTT. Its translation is CASSIKLQGQPQHF.